A selection of T cell receptor beta chains follows, all from one sample in a study of T cell repertoires in cytomegalovirus infection. TCRdb passed the reads through MiXCR, listing each CDR3 protein once. The sample includes under 850,000 distinct CDR3 sequences, 35% seen only once; the top ten take 2.5% to 3%. The sample comprised PBMCs. These receptors originate from a human donor in good health (CMV status not recorded). Some clones in this sample may be carry-over from other donors' samples. Each CDR3 is given with its conserved first and last residue. Fields, in order: D gene, clone size, CDR3 length, V gene, J gene, CDR3 DNA, CDR3 protein. A D gene is named only where the DNA matches it firmly. Size tells how often a clone was seen (once, few, many) or the class of an expanded clone, and some rows leave it out.

D: TRBD1; size: NA; length: 14; V: TRBV27; J: TRBJ1-6; DNA: TGTGCCAGCAGAAGGACAGGCAACAATTCACCCCTCCACTTT; CDR3: CASRRTGNNSPLHF
D: TRBD1; size: NA; length: 15; V: TRBV7-8; J: TRBJ2-5; DNA: TGTGCCAGCAGCTTAGGGACAGGGGGCGGGGAGACCCAGTACTTC; CDR3: CASSLGTGGGETQYF
D: NA; size: NA; length: 15; V: TRBV7-8; J: TRBJ2-5; DNA: TGTGCCAGCAGCGACCAGGCTAGGGTGACTGAGACCCAGTACTTC; CDR3: CASSDQARVTETQYF
D: TRBD1; size: few; length: 16; V: TRBV12-3/TRBV12-4; J: TRBJ1-1; DNA: TGTGCCAGCAGTTTTTATAGGCCAGGGGGCGGCACTGAAGCTTTCTTT; CDR3: CASSFYRPGGGTEAFF
D: TRBD1; size: NA; length: 16; V: TRBV20-1; J: TRBJ1-1; DNA: TGCAGTGCTAGAGACTCGACAGGGTCGTTTACCACTGAAGCTTTCTTT; CDR3: CSARDSTGSFTTEAFF
D: NA; size: NA; length: 16; V: TRBV2; J: TRBJ1-3; DNA: TGTGCCAGCAGTGACCCCCTGGGGGGGACTGGAAACACCATATATTTT; CDR3: CASSDPLGGTGNTIYF
D: NA; size: many; length: 13; V: TRBV7-2; J: TRBJ2-5; DNA: TGTGCCAGCAGCTTAAACAGAGAAGAGACCCAGTACTTC; CDR3: CASSLNREETQYF
D: TRBD1; size: few; length: 15; V: TRBV28; J: TRBJ1-6; DNA: TGTGCCAGCAGTTCCTCCGGGACAGGGAGAACACCCCTCCACTTT; CDR3: CASSSSGTGRTPLHF
D: NA; size: NA; length: 16; V: TRBV7-9; J: TRBJ1-1; DNA: TGTGCCAGCAGCTTAGAAATTTCCCTTTCGAACACTGAAGCTTTCTTT; CDR3: CASSLEISLSNTEAFF
D: NA; size: NA; length: 17; V: TRBV6-5; J: TRBJ2-2; DNA: TGTGCCAGCCAAAGGCTGGGTTTAGGAGGGGGCACCGGGGAGCTGTTTTTT; CDR3: CASQRLGLGGGTGELFF
D: TRBD2; size: NA; length: 14; V: TRBV29-1; J: TRBJ2-1; DNA: TGCAGCGTATCCCCTAGCGGGAGGGTCGATGAGCAGTTCTTC; CDR3: CSVSPSGRVDEQFF
D: NA; size: NA; length: 12; V: TRBV2; J: TRBJ1-5; DNA: TGTGCCAGCAGTGCAGGAACTCAGCCCCAGCATTTT; CDR3: CASSAGTQPQHF
D: TRBD1; size: NA; length: 17; V: TRBV12-3/TRBV12-4; J: TRBJ2-2; DNA: TGTGCCAGCAGTCAATACCGGGACAGGGGATTCGCCGGGGAGCTGTTTTTT; CDR3: CASSQYRDRGFAGELFF
D: NA; size: NA; length: 14; V: TRBV27; J: TRBJ1-5; DNA: TGTGCCAGCAGTTTACGAGGGGTCGGTCAGCCCCAGCATTTT; CDR3: CASSLRGVGQPQHF
D: NA; size: NA; length: 13; V: TRBV7-9; J: TRBJ1-4; DNA: TGTGCCAGCAGAGGGCAGGCACCCGGGGAACTGTTTTTT; CDR3: CASRGQAPGELFF
D: TRBD1; size: NA; length: 16; V: TRBV28; J: TRBJ1-5; DNA: TGTGCCGGTGGGACAGGGGGCAGTTTGGGCAATCAGCCCCAGCATTTT; CDR3: CAGGTGGSLGNQPQHF
D: NA; size: NA; length: 13; V: TRBV7-2; J: TRBJ2-7; DNA: TGTGCCAGCAGCTTAGAAATCAGGGTCGAGCAGTACTTC; CDR3: CASSLEIRVEQYF
D: TRBD1; size: NA; length: 13; V: TRBV11-2; J: TRBJ2-7; DNA: TGTTCCAGAAGCAAAGACAGGGCGAATGAGAAGTACTTC; CDR3: CSRSKDRANEKYF
D: NA; size: NA; length: 15; V: TRBV7-6; J: TRBJ1-1; DNA: TGTGCCAGCAGCCCCAAACGTGGATCGAACACTGAAGCTTTCTTT; CDR3: CASSPKRGSNTEAFF
D: NA; size: NA; length: 16; V: TRBV5-1; J: TRBJ1-1; DNA: TGCGCCAGCAGCCTAGGACCCCTAGACAGGAACACTGAAGCTTTCTTT; CDR3: CASSLGPLDRNTEAFF
D: NA; size: many; length: 14; V: TRBV2; J: TRBJ1-4; DNA: TGTGCCCGTAGGGGAATTGCAACTAATGAAAAACTGTTTTTT; CDR3: CARRGIATNEKLFF
D: TRBD2; size: many; length: 15; V: TRBV7-8; J: TRBJ2-5; DNA: TGTGCCAGCAGCTTCACTAGCGGGTCCGGGGAGACCCAGTACTTC; CDR3: CASSFTSGSGETQYF
D: NA; size: NA; length: 18; V: TRBV11-1; J: TRBJ2-2; DNA: TGTGCCAGCAGCTTAGCGGGTATAGTTTTATGGAACACCGGGGAGCTGTTTTTT; CDR3: CASSLAGIVLWNTGELFF
D: NA; size: NA; length: 15; V: TRBV9; J: TRBJ2-2; DNA: TGTGCCAGCAGCGTATTCGGGGGAAACACCGGGGAGCTGTTTTTT; CDR3: CASSVFGGNTGELFF
D: NA; size: NA; length: 14; V: TRBV20-1; J: TRBJ1-5; DNA: TGCAGTGCCGCCCAGGGCGTCAGCAATCAGCCCCAGCATTTT; CDR3: CSAAQGVSNQPQHF